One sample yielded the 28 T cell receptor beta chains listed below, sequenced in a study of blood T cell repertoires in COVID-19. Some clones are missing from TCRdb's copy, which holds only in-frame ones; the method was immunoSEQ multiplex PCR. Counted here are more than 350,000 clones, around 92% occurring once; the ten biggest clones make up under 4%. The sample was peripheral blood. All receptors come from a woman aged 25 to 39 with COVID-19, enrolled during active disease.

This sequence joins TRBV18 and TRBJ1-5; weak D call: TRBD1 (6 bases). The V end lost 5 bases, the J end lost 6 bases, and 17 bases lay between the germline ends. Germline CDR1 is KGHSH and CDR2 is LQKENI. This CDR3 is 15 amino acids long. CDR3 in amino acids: CASSESEQGPQPQHF. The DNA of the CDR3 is TGTGCCAGCTCAGAGAGCGAACAGGGCCCTCAGCCCCAGCATTTT.

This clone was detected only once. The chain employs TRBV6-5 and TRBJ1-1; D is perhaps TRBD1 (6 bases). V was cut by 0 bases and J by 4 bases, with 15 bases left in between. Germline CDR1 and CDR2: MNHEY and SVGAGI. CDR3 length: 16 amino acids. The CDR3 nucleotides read TGTGCCAGCAGTTACTCGATCTACAGGGTAAGCACTGAAGCTTTCTTT. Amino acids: CASSYSIYRVSTEAFF.

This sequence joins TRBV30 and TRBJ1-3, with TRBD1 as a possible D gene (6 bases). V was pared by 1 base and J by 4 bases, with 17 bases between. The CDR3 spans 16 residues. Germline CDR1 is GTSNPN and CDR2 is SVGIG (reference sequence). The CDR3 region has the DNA TGTGCCTGGAGTGCAGGGACACCGAGCCAAGGAAACACCATATATTTT. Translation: CAWSAGTPSQGNTIYF.

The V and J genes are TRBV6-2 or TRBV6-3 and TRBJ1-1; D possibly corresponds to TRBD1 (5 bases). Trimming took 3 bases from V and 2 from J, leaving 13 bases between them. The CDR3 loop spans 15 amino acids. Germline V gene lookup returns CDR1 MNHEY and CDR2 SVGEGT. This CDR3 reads CASSYAGRGNTEAFF. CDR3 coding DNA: TGTGCCAGCAGTTATGCGGGAAGGGGAAACACTGAAGCTTTCTTT.

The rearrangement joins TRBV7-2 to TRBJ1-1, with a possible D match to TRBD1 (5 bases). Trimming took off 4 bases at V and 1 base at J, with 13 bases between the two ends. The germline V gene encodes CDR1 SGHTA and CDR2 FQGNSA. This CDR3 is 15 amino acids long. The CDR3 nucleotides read TGTGCCAGCAGCTCTCGGCCCGGGGGGAACACTGAAGCTTTCTTT. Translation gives CASSSRPGGNTEAFF.

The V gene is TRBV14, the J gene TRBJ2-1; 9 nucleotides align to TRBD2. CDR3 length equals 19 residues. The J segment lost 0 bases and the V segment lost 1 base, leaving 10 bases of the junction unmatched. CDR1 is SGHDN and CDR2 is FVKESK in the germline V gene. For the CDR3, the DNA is TGTGCCAGCAGCCAAGTCCCGGGACTAGCACCAAGCTCCTACAATGAGCAGTTCTTC. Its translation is CASSQVPGLAPSSYNEQFF.

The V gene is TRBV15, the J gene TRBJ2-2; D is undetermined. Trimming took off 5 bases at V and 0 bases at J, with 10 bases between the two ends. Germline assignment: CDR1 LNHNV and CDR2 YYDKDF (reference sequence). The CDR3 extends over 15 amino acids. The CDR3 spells CATSSRVSNTGELFF. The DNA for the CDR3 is TGTGCCACCAGCTCTCGGGTTTCGAACACCGGGGAGCTGTTTTTT.

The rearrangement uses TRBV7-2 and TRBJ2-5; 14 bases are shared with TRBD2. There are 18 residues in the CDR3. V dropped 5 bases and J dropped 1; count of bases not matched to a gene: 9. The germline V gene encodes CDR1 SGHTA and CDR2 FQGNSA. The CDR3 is CASSARLAGGSRQETQYF. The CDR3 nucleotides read TGTGCCAGCAGCGCCCGACTAGCGGGAGGGTCCCGCCAAGAGACCCAGTACTTC.

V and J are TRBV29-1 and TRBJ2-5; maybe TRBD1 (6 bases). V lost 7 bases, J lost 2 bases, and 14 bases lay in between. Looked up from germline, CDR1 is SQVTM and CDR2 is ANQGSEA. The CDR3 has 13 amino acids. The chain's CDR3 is CSAKKGQQETQYF. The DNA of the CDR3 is TGCAGCGCAAAAAAAGGACAGCAAGAGACCCAGTACTTC.

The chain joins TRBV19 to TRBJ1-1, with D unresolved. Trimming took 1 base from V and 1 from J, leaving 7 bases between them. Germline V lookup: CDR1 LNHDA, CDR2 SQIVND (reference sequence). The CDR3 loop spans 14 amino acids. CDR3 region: CASSIGVENTEAFF. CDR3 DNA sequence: TGTGCCAGTAGTATAGGAGTAGAGAACACTGAAGCTTTCTTT. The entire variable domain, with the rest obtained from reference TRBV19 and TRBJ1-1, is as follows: DGGITQSPKYLFRKEGQNVTLSCEQNLNHDAMYWYRQDPGQGLRLIYYSQIVNDFQKGDIAEGYSVSREKKESFPLTVTSAQKNPTAFYLCASSIGVENTEAFFGQGTRLTVV.

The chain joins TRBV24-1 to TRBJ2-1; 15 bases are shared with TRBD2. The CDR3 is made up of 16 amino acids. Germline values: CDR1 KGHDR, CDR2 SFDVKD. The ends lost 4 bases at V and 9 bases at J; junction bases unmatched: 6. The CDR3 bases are TGTGCCACCAGTGAAAAAGGGACTAGCGGGAGGAGTGAGCAGTTCTTC. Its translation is CATSEKGTSGRSEQFF.

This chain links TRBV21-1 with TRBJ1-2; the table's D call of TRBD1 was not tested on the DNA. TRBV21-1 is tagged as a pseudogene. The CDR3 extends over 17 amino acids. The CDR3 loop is CASSLRQGQIPNYGYTF. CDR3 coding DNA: TGTGCCAGCAGCCTACGACAGGGCCAGATTCCTAACTATGGCTACACCTTC.

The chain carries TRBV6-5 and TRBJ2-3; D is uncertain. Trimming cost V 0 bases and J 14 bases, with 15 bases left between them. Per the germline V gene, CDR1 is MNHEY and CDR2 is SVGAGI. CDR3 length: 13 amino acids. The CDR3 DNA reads TGTGCCAGCAGTTACTCGAACGGTTACCCCCCGTATTTT. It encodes CASSYSNGYPPYF.

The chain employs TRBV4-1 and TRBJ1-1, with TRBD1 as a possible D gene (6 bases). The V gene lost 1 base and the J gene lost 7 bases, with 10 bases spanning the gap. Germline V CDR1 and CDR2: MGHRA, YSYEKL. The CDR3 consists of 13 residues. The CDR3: CASSQVWDIEAFF. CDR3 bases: TGCGCCAGCAGCCAAGTTTGGGACATTGAAGCTTTCTTT.

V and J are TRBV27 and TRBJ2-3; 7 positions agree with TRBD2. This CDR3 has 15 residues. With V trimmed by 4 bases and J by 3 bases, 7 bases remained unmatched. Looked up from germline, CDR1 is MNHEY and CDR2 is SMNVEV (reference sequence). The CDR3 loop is CASSYLAEGTDTQYF. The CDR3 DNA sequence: TGTGCCAGCAGTTACCTAGCGGAGGGGACAGATACGCAGTATTTT.

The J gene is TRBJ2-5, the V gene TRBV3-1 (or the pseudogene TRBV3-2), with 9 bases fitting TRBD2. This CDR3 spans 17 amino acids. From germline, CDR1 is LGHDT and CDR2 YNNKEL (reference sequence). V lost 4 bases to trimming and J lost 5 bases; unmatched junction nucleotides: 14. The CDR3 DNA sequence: TGTGCCAGCAGCCCCCCAGAATATAGCGGGAGAGGTGAGACCCAGTACTTC. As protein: CASSPPEYSGRGETQYF.

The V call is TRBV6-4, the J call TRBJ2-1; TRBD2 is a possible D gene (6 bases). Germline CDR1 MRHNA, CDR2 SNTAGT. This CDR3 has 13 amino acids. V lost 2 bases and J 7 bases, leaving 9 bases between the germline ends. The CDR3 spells CASSDEAGNEQFF. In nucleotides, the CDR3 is TGTGCCAGCAGTGACGAGGCGGGGAATGAGCAGTTCTTC.

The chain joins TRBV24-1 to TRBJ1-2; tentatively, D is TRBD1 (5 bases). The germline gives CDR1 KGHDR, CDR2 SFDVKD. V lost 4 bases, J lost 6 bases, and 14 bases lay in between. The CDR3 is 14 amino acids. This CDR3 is CATSDRVVQNGYTF. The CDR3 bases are TGTGCCACCAGTGACAGGGTGGTTCAGAATGGCTACACCTTC.

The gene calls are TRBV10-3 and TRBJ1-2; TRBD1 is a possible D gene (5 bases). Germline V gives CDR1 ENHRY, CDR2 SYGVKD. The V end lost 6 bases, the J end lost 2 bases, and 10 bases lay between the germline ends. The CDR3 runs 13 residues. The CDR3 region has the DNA TGTGCCATCAGCGATGACAGAAACTATGGCTACACCTTC. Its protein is CAISDDRNYGYTF.

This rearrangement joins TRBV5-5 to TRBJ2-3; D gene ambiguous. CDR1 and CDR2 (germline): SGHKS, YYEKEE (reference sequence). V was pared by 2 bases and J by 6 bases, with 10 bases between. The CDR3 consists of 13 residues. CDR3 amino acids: CASSLGDLDTQYF. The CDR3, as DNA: TGTGCCAGCAGCTTAGGAGACTTGGATACGCAGTATTTT.

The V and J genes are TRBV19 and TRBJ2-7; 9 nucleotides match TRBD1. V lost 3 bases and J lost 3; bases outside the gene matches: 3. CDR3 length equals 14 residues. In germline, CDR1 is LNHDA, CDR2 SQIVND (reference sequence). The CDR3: CASSIYRGHYEQYF. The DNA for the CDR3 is TGTGCCAGTAGTATTTACAGGGGGCACTACGAGCAGTACTTC.

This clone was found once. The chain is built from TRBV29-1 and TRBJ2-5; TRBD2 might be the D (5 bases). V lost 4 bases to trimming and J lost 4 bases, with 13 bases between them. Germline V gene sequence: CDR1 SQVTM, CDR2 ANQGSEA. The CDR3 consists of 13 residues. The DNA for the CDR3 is TGCAGCGTTGGGCCGGGGTTCAGAGAGACCCAGTACTTC. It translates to CSVGPGFRETQYF.

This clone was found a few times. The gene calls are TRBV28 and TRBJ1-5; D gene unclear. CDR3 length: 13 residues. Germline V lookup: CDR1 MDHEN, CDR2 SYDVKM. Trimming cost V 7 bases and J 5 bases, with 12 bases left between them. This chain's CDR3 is CASTERVHQPQHF. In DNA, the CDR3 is TGTGCCAGCACGGAGAGGGTTCATCAGCCCCAGCATTTT.

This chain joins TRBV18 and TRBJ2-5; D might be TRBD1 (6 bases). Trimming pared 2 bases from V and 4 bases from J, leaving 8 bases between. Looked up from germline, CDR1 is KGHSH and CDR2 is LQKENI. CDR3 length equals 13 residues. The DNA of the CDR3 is TGTGCCAGCTCACCAATGGGGGCAGAGACCCAGTACTTC. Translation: CASSPMGAETQYF.

The chain's CDR3 is CASSLGRTGGSEETQYF. The CDR3, as DNA: TGTGCCAGCAGCTTAGGCCGGACAGGGGGCTCGGAAGAGACCCAGTACTTC. This chain links TRBV11-3 with TRBJ2-5, with 11 bases fitting TRBD1. J lost 3 bases, V lost 1 base, and 7 bases had no gene match. CDR1 and CDR2 from the germline V gene are SGHNT and YENEEA. CDR3 length equals 17 residues.

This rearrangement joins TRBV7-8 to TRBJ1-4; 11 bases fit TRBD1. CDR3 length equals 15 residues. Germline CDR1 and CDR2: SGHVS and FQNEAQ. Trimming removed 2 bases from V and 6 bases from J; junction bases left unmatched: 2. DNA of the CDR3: TGTGCCAGCAGCTTACGGGGACAGGGGGATGAAAAACTGTTTTTT. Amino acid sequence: CASSLRGQGDEKLFF.

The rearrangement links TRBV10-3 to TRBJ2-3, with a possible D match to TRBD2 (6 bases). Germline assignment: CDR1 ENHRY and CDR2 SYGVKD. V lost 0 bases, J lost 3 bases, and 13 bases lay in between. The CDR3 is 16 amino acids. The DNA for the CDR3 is TGTGCCATCAGTGAGTCAGCCTCCGCGGGGACAGATACGCAGTATTTT. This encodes CAISESASAGTDTQYF.

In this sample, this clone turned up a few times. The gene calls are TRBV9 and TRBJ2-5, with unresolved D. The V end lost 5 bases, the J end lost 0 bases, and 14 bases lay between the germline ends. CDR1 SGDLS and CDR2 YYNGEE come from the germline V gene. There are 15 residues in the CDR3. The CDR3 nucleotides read TGTGCCAGCAGTCCCGGGTCGAACAACCAAGAGACCCAGTACTTC. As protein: CASSPGSNNQETQYF.